These 7 T cell receptor beta chains share one sample of origin, sequenced in a study of T cells in Graves' hyperthyroidism and ophthalmopathy. The TCR beta CDR3 regions underwent amplification using RNA transcripts as the source. The TCR CDR3 first-round RT-PCR relied on the HTBI primer set. Using its own MiXCR run on the multiplex PCR reads, TCRdb lists one record per CDR3 protein. The sample lists about 660,000 distinct CDR3 sequences, 45% occurring once. Specimen: peripheral blood or thyroid tissue (not recorded which). The receptors originated from an adult man with Graves' disease, either hyperthyroidism or ophthalmopathy (not recorded which).

This sequence joins TRBV7-9 and TRBJ1-2; TRBD1 is a possible D gene (5 bases). The CDR3 has 14 residues. CDR1 is SEHNR and CDR2 is FQNEAQ in the germline V gene (reference sequence). Trimming took 5 bases from V and 6 from J, leaving 16 bases between them. Here the CDR3 reads CASSQGPGVDGYTF. CDR3 DNA: TGTGCCAGCAGCCAAGGTCCGGGGGTGGATGGCTACACCTTC.

The chain employs TRBV11-2 and TRBJ1-5; no definite D call. The V end was cut by 7 bases, the J end by 0 bases, with 22 bases between. CDR3 length equals 18 residues. Germline-derived CDR1 and CDR2 are SGHAT and FQNNGV. The CDR3 DNA reads as TGTGCCAGCAAGCTCTCCGCCGTTAGGCGTAATAGCAATCAGCCCCAGCATTTT. It is translated as CASKLSAVRRNSNQPQHF.

This chain links TRBV7-8 with TRBJ2-5, with 8 bases matching TRBD2. Germline V gives CDR1 SGHVS, CDR2 FQNEAQ. Trimming cost V 5 bases and J 1 base; bases outside gene matches: 3. This CDR3 region has 14 residues. Here the CDR3 DNA reads TGTGCCAGCAGCCAGGGGACTAGCCAAGAGACCCAGTACTTC. Translated, it gives CASSQGTSQETQYF.

This clonotype was picked up a small number of times. The chain is built from TRBV12-3 or TRBV12-4 and TRBJ2-7; TRBD1 matches 7 bases. V was clipped by 4 bases and J by 4 bases; unmatched bases: 7. The CDR3 sequence is 14 residues long. The CDR3 DNA follows: TGTGCCAGCAGTTCCGACAGGGATGGTTACGAGCAGTACTTC. Residues: CASSSDRDGYEQYF.

This clonotype came up a few times. The V call is TRBV7-9, the J call TRBJ1-1; a weak D match, TRBD1 (6 bases). The CDR3 contains 14 residues. V lost 0 bases, J lost 6 bases, and 11 bases lay in between. The germline V gene has CDR1 SEHNR and CDR2 FQNEAQ (reference sequence). The CDR3 DNA reads as TGTGCCAGCAGCTTAGCGGGGGGCCTCGCTGAAGCTTTCTTT. Its protein is CASSLAGGLAEAFF.

The DNA of the CDR3 is TGTGCCAGCAGCAAAGGCAGGAACTATGGCTACACCTTC. This translates into CASSKGRNYGYTF. The chain recombines TRBV5-4 with TRBJ1-2; D is unresolved. Deletions cut 4 bases from V and 2 bases from J, with 9 bases between. The CDR3 length is 13 residues. Germline lookup yields CDR1 SGHNT and CDR2 YYREEE (reference sequence).

With respect to this clonotype: A junction boundary mismatches the germline segment, possibly from a read error. The V call is TRBV7-9, the J call TRBJ1-1; D uncertain. Germline CDR1 and CDR2: SEHNR and FQNEAQ (reference sequence). The CDR3 sequence is 12 residues long. The CDR3 loop reads CASSPRPTEALF. The DNA for the CDR3 is TGTGCCAGCAGCCCGAGGCCCACTGAAGCTCTCTTT.